The 23 T cell receptor beta chains presented below share a single source sample, sequenced in a study of blood T cell repertoires in COVID-19. Generated by immunoSEQ multiplex PCR, the TCRdb table keeps only in-frame clones and is missing some. The sample lists about 370,000 clones, approximately 89% occurring once. Sequenced input: peripheral blood. These receptors all stem from a young woman with COVID-19, enrolled during active disease.

The rearrangement links TRBV10-3 to TRBJ2-2; 11 nucleotides agree with TRBD2. This CDR3 has 16 residues. The V gene's germline CDR1 is ENHRY and CDR2 SYGVKD. The J segment lost 5 bases and the V segment lost 6 bases, leaving 8 bases of the junction unmatched. The CDR3 DNA follows: TGTGCCATCAGGGACTTAGCGGGAGGGCCGACCGGGGAGCTGTTTTTT. Translated: CAIRDLAGGPTGELFF.

The J gene is TRBJ1-5, the V gene TRBV4-1; TRBD1 matches 12 bases. Germline V gives CDR1 MGHRA, CDR2 YSYEKL. V dropped 0 bases and J dropped 0; count of bases not matched to a gene: 15. There are 22 residues in the CDR3. This chain's CDR3 is CASSQDWVPGQGAAYSNQPQHF. CDR3 sequence (DNA): TGCGCCAGCAGCCAAGATTGGGTCCCGGGACAGGGGGCGGCTTATAGCAATCAGCCCCAGCATTTT.

Here the CDR3 reads CASRKFGGANVLTF. The CDR3 nucleotides read TGTGCCAGCAGAAAGTTTGGCGGGGCCAACGTCCTGACTTTC. The J gene is TRBJ2-6, the V gene TRBV28, with D uncertain. CDR3 length: 14 residues. V lost 6 bases, J lost 4 bases, and 10 bases lay in between. Germline V lookup: CDR1 MDHEN, CDR2 SYDVKM.

J is TRBJ1-5 and V is TRBV20-1; D gene unclear. CDR1 is DFQATT and CDR2 is SNEGSKA in the germline V gene (reference sequence). This CDR3 region has 13 residues. Trimming left V 3 bases short and J 3 bases short, with 9 bases between. DNA for the CDR3: TGCAGTGCTAGTCACGGGGTCAATCAGCCCCAGCATTTT. This encodes CSASHGVNQPQHF.

The V gene is TRBV6-4, the J gene TRBJ2-1; D may be TRBD2 (9 bases). CDR1 and CDR2 from the germline V gene are MRHNA and SNTAGT. The ends were cut back, 8 bases at V and 2 bases at J, with 28 bases in the middle. CDR3 size: 19 residues. The CDR3 here is CASAGGRTGQREAYNEQFF. The CDR3 DNA reads TGTGCCAGCGCTGGGGGGAGGACAGGGCAGCGGGAGGCCTACAATGAGCAGTTCTTC.

The chain is built from TRBV2 and TRBJ2-1; TRBD2 aligns across 11 bases. The ends lost 9 bases at V and 3 bases at J; junction bases unmatched: 7. Germline values: CDR1 SNHLY, CDR2 FYNNEI. This CDR3 contains 15 residues. The DNA for the CDR3 is TGTGCCAGAGATTCCGGGACTAGCGGCTACAATGAGCAGTTCTTC. This encodes CARDSGTSGYNEQFF.

This clone was observed a few times. The chain links TRBV5-1 to TRBJ2-7; D is unclear. Germline V gene data show CDR1 as SGHRS and CDR2 as YFSETQ. The V end lost 6 bases, the J end lost 5 bases, and 9 bases lay between the germline ends. CDR3 length: 11 amino acids. CDR3 DNA sequence: TGCGCCAGCAACAGTCACGACGAGCAGTACTTC. This translates into CASNSHDEQYF.

For the CDR3, the DNA is TGTGCCAGCAGTGACTTCCAGGGGGGTTGCAACGAGCAGTACTTC. It codes for CASSDFQGGCNEQYF. The chain combines TRBV6-4 with TRBJ2-7, with D possibly matching TRBD1 (7 bases). CDR1 is MRHNA, CDR2 SNTAGT, per germline. Trimming stripped 1 base from V and 5 bases from J, with 15 bases between. CDR3 length equals 15 residues.

The genes are TRBV2 and TRBJ2-7, with 7 bases matching TRBD1. Germline lookup yields CDR1 SNHLY and CDR2 FYNNEI. This CDR3 has 14 amino acids. Trimming at V came to 5 bases and at J to 2 bases, leaving 6 bases not matched to a gene. The DNA for the CDR3 is TGTGCCAGCAGTTCTAACAGGGGACCCTACGAGCAGTACTTC. Protein: CASSSNRGPYEQYF. The variable domain in full, with the rest retrieved from reference TRBV2 and TRBJ2-7, is EPEVTQTPSHQVTQMGQEVILRCVPISNHLYFYWYRQILGQKVEFLVSFYNNEISEKSEIFDDQFSVERPDGSNFTLKIRSTKLEDSAMYFCASSSNRGPYEQYFGPGTRLTVT.

The chain uses TRBV12-2 and TRBJ2-3; TRBD1 is the table's D call, not checked against the DNA. TRBV12-2 has pseudogene status. This CDR3 contains 16 residues. The CDR3 region is CASRLRQGGGTDTQYF. The DNA of the CDR3 is TGTGCAAGTCGCTTGCGACAGGGTGGAGGCACAGATACGCAGTATTTT.

This clone has only one observation. The chain has TRBV2 and TRBJ1-3; 8 bases line up with TRBD1. V shed 3 bases and J 2 bases; nucleotides not matched to a gene: 3. The CDR3 has 15 residues. Germline CDR1 SNHLY, CDR2 FYNNEI. CDR3 in DNA: TGTGCCAGCAGTGACAGGGGGCAAGCTGGAAACACCATATATTTT. Translating gives CASSDRGQAGNTIYF. The whole variable domain, remainder taken from reference TRBV2 and TRBJ1-3, is EPEVTQTPSHQVTQMGQEVILRCVPISNHLYFYWYRQILGQKVEFLVSFYNNEISEKSEIFDDQFSVERPDGSNFTLKIRSTKLEDSAMYFCASSDRGQAGNTIYFGEGSWLTVV.

The rearrangement joins TRBV7-2 to TRBJ2-7, with D possibly matching TRBD2 (6 bases). This CDR3 has 14 amino acids. Looked up from germline, CDR1 is SGHTA and CDR2 is FQGNSA. The V and J ends lost 0 bases and 7 bases respectively, with 13 bases between them. This CDR3 reads CASSLAAARGEQYF. The CDR3 DNA sequence: TGTGCCAGCAGCTTAGCTGCCGCGCGGGGAGAGCAGTACTTC.

This sequence joins TRBV19 and TRBJ2-5; 8 bases are a match to TRBD2. This CDR3 comprises 16 residues. Trimming removed 5 bases from V and 2 bases from J; junction bases left unmatched: 10. Germline-derived CDR1 and CDR2 are LNHDA and SQIVND (reference sequence). CDR3 in DNA: TGTGCCAGTAGTCCGGGGGGGGAGAACCCTCAAGAGACCCAGTACTTC. Protein sequence: CASSPGGENPQETQYF.

The CDR3 sequence is CASSIRDRNEKLFF. The CDR3 DNA reads as TGTGCCAGCAGCATTCGAGACAGGAATGAAAAACTGTTTTTT. The V and J genes are TRBV7-9 and TRBJ1-4; D perhaps matches TRBD1 (6 bases). Germline assignment: CDR1 SEHNR and CDR2 FQNEAQ (reference sequence). The CDR3 runs 14 residues. Trimming took off 5 bases at V and 5 bases at J, with 12 bases between the two ends.

The chain links TRBV6-5 to TRBJ1-1, with a possible D match to TRBD1 (6 bases). Per germline, CDR1 MNHEY and CDR2 SVGAGI. V was cut by 6 bases and J by 4 bases, with 12 bases left in between. CDR3 size: 13 residues. CDR3: CASRYRESTEAFF. The CDR3 DNA follows: TGTGCCAGCAGGTACAGGGAGAGCACTGAAGCTTTCTTT.

V is TRBV30 and J is TRBJ1-1; no reliable D call. Germline assignment: CDR1 GTSNPN and CDR2 SVGIG (reference sequence). The CDR3 extends over 13 amino acids. V was shortened by 4 bases and J by 10 bases, with 19 bases between the two germline ends. The CDR3 nucleotides are TGTGCCTGGACCCCCGACTGGTTGGCGGGAGCTTTCTTT. It specifies CAWTPDWLAGAFF. The complete variable domain, with remaining parts taken from reference TRBV30 and TRBJ1-1, reads SQTIHQWPATLVQPVGSPLSLECTVEGTSNPNLYWYRQAAGRGLQLLFYSVGIGQISSEVPQNLSASRPQDRQFILSSKKLLLSDSGFYLCAWTPDWLAGAFFGQGTRLTVV.

The chain has TRBV7-3 and TRBJ2-1; maybe TRBD2 (5 bases). Trimming left V 2 bases short and J 5 bases short, with 10 bases between. The germline V gene encodes CDR1 SGHTA and CDR2 FQGTGA. This CDR3 contains 14 residues. The chain's CDR3 is CASSLASRDNEQFF. CDR3 DNA: TGTGCCAGCAGCTTAGCTAGCAGAGACAATGAGCAGTTCTTC.

V usage is TRBV2 and J usage is TRBJ2-1, with a tentative D call TRBD1 (5 bases). Germline V gene lookup returns CDR1 SNHLY and CDR2 FYNNEI. The V end lost 6 bases, the J end lost 6 bases, and 9 bases lay between the germline ends. The CDR3 is 12 residues long. In nucleotides, the CDR3 is TGTGCCAGCAGGTTTCAGGGCAATGAGCAGTTCTTC. Amino acid sequence: CASRFQGNEQFF.

The J gene is TRBJ2-3, the V gene TRBV6-5, with 7 bases fitting TRBD1. This CDR3 is built from 14 residues. V gave up 2 bases and J gave up 4 bases; unmatched junction bases: 3. CDR1 and CDR2 (germline): MNHEY, SVGAGI. The CDR3 nucleotides are TGTGCCAGCAGTTACGGGACAGATGCAGATACGCAGTATTTT. This gives the protein CASSYGTDADTQYF.

The CDR3 DNA follows: TGTGCCAGTAGTATAAAACCCAGCACCGGGGAGCTGTTTTTT. Amino acid sequence: CASSIKPSTGELFF. This chain links TRBV19 with TRBJ2-2, with D unclear. This CDR3 spans 14 amino acids. V was cut by 2 bases and J by 4 bases, with 8 bases left in between. Germline CDR1 is LNHDA and CDR2 is SQIVND (reference sequence).

This sequence joins TRBV7-9 and TRBJ1-2, with D possibly matching TRBD1 (6 bases). V was shortened by 5 bases and J by 4 bases, with 17 bases between the two germline ends. This CDR3 region has 15 residues. The germline V gene has CDR1 SEHNR and CDR2 FQNEAQ (reference sequence). CDR3 DNA sequence: TGTGCCAGCAGCCCCACTGGACAGACCTCCTATGGCTACACCTTC. This encodes CASSPTGQTSYGYTF.

The V call is TRBV18, the J call TRBJ2-7, with TRBD1 matching 7 bases. In germline, CDR1 is KGHSH, CDR2 LQKENI. The CDR3 runs 14 residues. V lost 2 bases, J lost 6 bases, and 7 bases stayed unmatched. Here the CDR3 reads CASSPGQVGTEQYF. CDR3 coding DNA: TGTGCCAGCTCACCAGGACAGGTTGGCACCGAGCAGTACTTC.

This clone was detected only once. This chain links TRBV7-2 with TRBJ1-1, with TRBD1 matching 9 bases. CDR1 SGHTA and CDR2 FQGNSA come from the germline V gene. V lost 3 bases, J lost 7 bases, and 6 bases stayed unmatched. The CDR3 runs 14 residues. For the CDR3, the DNA is TGTGCCAGCAGCTTCAGACAGGGGGGGGTTGAAGCTTTCTTT. Protein product: CASSFRQGGVEAFF.